A selection of T cell receptor beta chains follows, all from one sample in a study of blood T cell repertoires in COVID-19. Produced via immunoSEQ multiplex PCR; TCRdb's table is partial and in-frame only. The sample has 250,000 or so clones, 70% to 90% seen once. Sequenced input: PBMCs or T cells enriched from blood (not recorded which). Source of these receptors: a man between 25 and 39 years old who had recovered from COVID-19. Each CDR3 is given with its conserved first and last residue. The order of the fields is V gene, CDR3 protein.

V: TRBV5-4
CDR3: CASSLRLTYEQYF

V: TRBV19
CDR3: CASSRTAINSPLHF

V: TRBV18
CDR3: CASMAGSDGNTIYF

V: TRBV19
CDR3: CASSVKSTGTTNYGYTF

V: TRBV18
CDR3: CASSPEGAGNTIYF

V: TRBV10-3
CDR3: CAISERGTGYTEAFF

V: TRBV7-9
CDR3: CASSSAGQQPQHF

V: TRBV9
CDR3: CASSSSGGTGELFF

V: TRBV7-9
CDR3: CASSLGQSNTEAFF

V: TRBV7-2
CDR3: CASSFGEDSPLHF

V: TRBV18
CDR3: CASSPETGLNQPQHF

V: TRBV4-3
CDR3: CASSQRTGPLEKLFF

V: TRBV7-2
CDR3: CASSYDRSQNIQYF

V: TRBV30
CDR3: CAWGQGNTEAFF

V: TRBV5-6
CDR3: CASSLVRWTDRSYEQYF

V: TRBV5-4
CDR3: CASSLRQGETQYF

V: TRBV6-1
CDR3: CASSAYPLLAGTQETQYF

V: TRBV11-3
CDR3: CASSLTSGITYEQYF

V: TRBV6-2/TRBV6-3
CDR3: CASSYNEIRRGNSPLHF

V: TRBV2
CDR3: CASSESGTGDGYTF

V: TRBV6-5
CDR3: CASSYALTGTNNEQFF

V: TRBV18
CDR3: CASSPIQLDNSNQPQHF